These 10 T cell receptor beta chains share one sample of origin, sequenced in a study of technical replicates of blood from a handful of donors. Assay used: immunoSEQ multiplex PCR; TCRdb lists only in-frame clones, some missing. The data show tens of thousands of clones, roughly 95% seen once. The sequenced material came from T cells isolated from PBMCs. The receptors derive from a human donor in good health.

In nucleotides, the CDR3 is TGTGCCAGCAGGGACTGGGGAGGGAGGACAAGCACAGATACGCAGTATTTT. This encodes CASRDWGGRTSTDTQYF. The rearrangement uses TRBV7-3 and TRBJ2-3; 7 bases align to TRBD2. The CDR3 runs to 17 residues. Trimming removed 6 bases from V and 0 bases from J; junction bases left unmatched: 12. Looked up from germline, CDR1 is SGHTA and CDR2 is FQGTGA.

The chain recombines TRBV2 with TRBJ2-2, with TRBD1 matching over 9 bases. The CDR3 is made up of 15 amino acids. Germline V gene sequence: CDR1 SNHLY, CDR2 FYNNEI. V trimming: 6 bases; J trimming: 11 bases; junction bases outside the gene matches: 13. Here the CDR3 reads CASSAGTGSLGELFF. In DNA, the CDR3 is TGTGCCAGCAGCGCGGGGACAGGGTCATTAGGAGAGCTGTTTTTT. Using reference TRBV2 and TRBJ2-2 for the parts outside the CDR3, the full variable domain is EPEVTQTPSHQVTQMGQEVILRCVPISNHLYFYWYRQILGQKVEFLVSFYNNEISEKSEIFDDQFSVERPDGSNFTLKIRSTKLEDSAMYFCASSAGTGSLGELFFGEGSRLTVL.

This chain joins TRBV4-3 and TRBJ2-1; no clear D gene. CDR1 is LGHNA, CDR2 YSLEER, per germline. The CDR3 length is 14 residues. V lost 0 bases to trimming and J lost 6 bases, with 9 bases between them. In DNA, the CDR3 is TGCGCCAGCAGCCAAGATTTGTATCGCAATGAGCAGTTCTTC. It specifies CASSQDLYRNEQFF.

V is TRBV5-1 and J is TRBJ2-3; 7 nucleotides line up with TRBD2. The germline V gene has CDR1 SGHRS and CDR2 YFSETQ. The junction had 6 bases not matched to a gene; V was cut back by 3 bases and J by 2 bases. CDR3 size: 15 residues. The CDR3 DNA reads as TGCGCCAGCAGCTCCCAGGGACTACCCACAGATACGCAGTATTTT. Translating it yields CASSSQGLPTDTQYF.

This clone came up once. The chain recombines TRBV28 with TRBJ1-2; TRBD1 is a possible D gene (6 bases). This CDR3 has 11 residues. The germline V and J ends were trimmed by 6 bases and 6 bases, with 8 bases remaining between them. Germline V gene sequence: CDR1 MDHEN, CDR2 SYDVKM. The CDR3 loop reads CASRSGDGYTF. Written as DNA, the CDR3 is TGTGCCAGCAGGTCAGGGGATGGCTACACCTTC.

As DNA, the CDR3 is TGTGCCAGCAGCATAGCGGGAGTCCGCGAGCAGTACTTC. Translating gives CASSIAGVREQYF. V is TRBV2 and J is TRBJ2-7, with TRBD2 matching 9 bases. Germline V gene data show CDR1 as SNHLY and CDR2 as FYNNEI. There are 13 residues in the CDR3. Germline trimming cut 6 bases from V and 6 bases from J; bases unmatched to any gene: 6.

The chain joins TRBV5-1 to TRBJ1-3, with unresolved D. There are 13 residues in the CDR3. The V gene's germline CDR1 is SGHRS and CDR2 YFSETQ. Between the trimmed V and J ends, which lost 5 bases and 3 bases, there was a span of 9 bases. CDR3 sequence reads: CASSFEVGNTIYF. In nucleotides, the CDR3 is TGCGCCAGCAGTTTCGAGGTTGGAAACACCATATATTTT.

The chain recombines TRBV5-8 with TRBJ1-4; 9 nucleotides agree with TRBD1. Germline V gives CDR1 SGHTS, CDR2 YDEGEE. The CDR3 consists of 14 residues. The V gene end was trimmed by 6 bases and the J gene end by 4 bases; junction bases not matched to a gene: 4. CDR3: CASTPGQGNEKLFF. CDR3 in DNA: TGTGCCAGCACCCCGGGACAGGGTAATGAAAAACTGTTTTTT.

This chain uses TRBV7-9 with TRBJ2-3; the match to TRBD1 covers 7 bases. This CDR3 contains 13 residues. Germline V gene data show CDR1 as SEHNR and CDR2 as FQNEAQ (reference sequence). The CDR3 sequence is CGAKGARTDTQYF. CDR3 DNA: TGTGGTGCGAAGGGGGCGCGTACAGATACGCAGTATTTT. Full variable domain (missing parts from reference TRBV7-9 and TRBJ2-3): DTGVSQNPRHKITKRGQNVTFRCDPISEHNRLYWYRQTLGQGPEFLTYFQNEAQLEKSRLLSDRFSAERPKGSFSTLEIQRTEQGDSAMYLCGAKGARTDTQYFGPGTRLTVL.

The chain is built from TRBV15 and TRBJ2-6; perhaps TRBD2 as D (6 bases). Germline V gene sequence: CDR1 LNHNV, CDR2 YYDKDF (reference sequence). V was pared by 8 bases and J by 0 bases, with 14 bases between. This CDR3 comprises 16 residues. The CDR3 is CATSEGRASGANVLTF. Here the CDR3 DNA reads TGTGCCACCTCGGAGGGAAGGGCCTCTGGGGCCAACGTCCTGACTTTC.